The clone carrying this T cell receptor beta chain was picked up a small number of times. Original analysis: Reference gene primer amplification in the assay estimated nucleated cell counts. Method: immunoSEQ multiplex PCR; TCRdb's copy keeps in-frame clones and lacks some. That table is the source of V, J and clone size, and D and trimming were worked out from the DNA. The sample records over 110,000 clones, 88% being singletons. This specimen comes from a study of blood T cell repertoires in COVID-19. On the study more broadly: From the United States, Italy and Spain came samples of acute and convalescent COVID-19.

The ends were cut back, 7 bases at V and 0 bases at J, with 19 bases in the middle. The CDR3 runs 17 residues. The germline V gene has CDR1 ENHRY and CDR2 SYGVKD. Sequenced material: peripheral blood. V usage is TRBV10-3 and J usage is TRBJ1-3; TRBD1 might be the D (5 bases). This TCR was sampled from a human donor in a cohort sampled during active COVID-19. Written as DNA, the CDR3 is TGTGCCATCATGAACGCGGGACGGGATATCTCTGGAAACACCATATATTTT. Translating it yields CAIMNAGRDISGNTIYF.